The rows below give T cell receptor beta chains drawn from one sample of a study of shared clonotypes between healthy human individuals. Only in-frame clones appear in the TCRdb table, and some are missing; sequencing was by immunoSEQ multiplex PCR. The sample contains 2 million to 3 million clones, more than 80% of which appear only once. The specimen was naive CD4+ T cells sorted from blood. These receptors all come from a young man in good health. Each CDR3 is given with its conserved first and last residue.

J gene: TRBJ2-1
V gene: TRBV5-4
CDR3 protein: CASNQLAGVGNEQFF

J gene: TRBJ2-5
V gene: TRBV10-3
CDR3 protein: CATRTSGGAGETQYF

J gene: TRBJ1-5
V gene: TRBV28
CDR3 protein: CASSFGSGNQPQHF

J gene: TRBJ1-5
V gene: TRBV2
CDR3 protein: CASSVTSNQPQHF

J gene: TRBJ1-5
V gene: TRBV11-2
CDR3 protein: CASSLGQAPNQPQHF

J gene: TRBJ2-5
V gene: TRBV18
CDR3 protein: CASSPPDSSKVKETQYF

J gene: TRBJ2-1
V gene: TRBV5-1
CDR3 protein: CATKAGDLYYNEQFF

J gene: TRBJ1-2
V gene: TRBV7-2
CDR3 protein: CASSPRRVDGYTF

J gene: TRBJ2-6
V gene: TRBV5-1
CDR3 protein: CASSLLISGANVLTF

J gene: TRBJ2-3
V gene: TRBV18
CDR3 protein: CASSPAGADTQYF

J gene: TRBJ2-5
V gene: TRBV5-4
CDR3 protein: CASSLAGGLETQYF

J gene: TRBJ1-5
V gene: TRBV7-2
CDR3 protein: CASSERTGGGYQPQHF

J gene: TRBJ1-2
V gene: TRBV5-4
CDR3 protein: CASSLAGNGYGYTF

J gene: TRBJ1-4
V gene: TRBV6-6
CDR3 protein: CASGTGAFEKLFF

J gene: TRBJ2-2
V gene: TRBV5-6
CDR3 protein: CASSQVRDLRVGELFF

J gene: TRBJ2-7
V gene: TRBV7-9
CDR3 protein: CASSPAAWGTAYEQYF

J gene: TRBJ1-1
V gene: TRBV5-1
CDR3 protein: CASSLQVGPNTEAFF

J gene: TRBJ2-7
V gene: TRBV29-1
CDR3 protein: CSGGSGQSSYEQYF

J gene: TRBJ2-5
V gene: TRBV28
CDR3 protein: CASSLSLAGAETQYF

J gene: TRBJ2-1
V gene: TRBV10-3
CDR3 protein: CAISAAGAGHEQFF

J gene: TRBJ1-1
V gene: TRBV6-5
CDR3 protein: CASSPLGEGNTEAFF

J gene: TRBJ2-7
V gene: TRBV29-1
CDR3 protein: CSVEGSRQGSSYEQYF

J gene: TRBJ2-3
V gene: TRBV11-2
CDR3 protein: CASSLEGRGGTDTQYF

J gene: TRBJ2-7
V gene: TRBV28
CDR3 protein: CASSLFLGTQDYEQYF

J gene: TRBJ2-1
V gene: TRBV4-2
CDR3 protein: CASSQDWGRGQFF

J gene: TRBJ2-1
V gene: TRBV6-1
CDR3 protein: CASSDAGGARNEQFF

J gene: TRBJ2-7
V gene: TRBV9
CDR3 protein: CASSVGAGGTYEQYF

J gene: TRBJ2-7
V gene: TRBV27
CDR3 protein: CASSLLPDASYEQYF

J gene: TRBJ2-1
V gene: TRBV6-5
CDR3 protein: CASTNGGKQFF

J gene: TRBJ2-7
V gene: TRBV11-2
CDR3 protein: CASSLAGLAGIYEQYF

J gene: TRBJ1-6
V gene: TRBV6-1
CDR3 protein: CASNSQSSYNSPLHF

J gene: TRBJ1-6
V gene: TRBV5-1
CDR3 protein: CASSPEWASYNSPLHF

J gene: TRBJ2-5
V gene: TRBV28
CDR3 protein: CASSLASAETQYF

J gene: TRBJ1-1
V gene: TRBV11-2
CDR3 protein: CASSSESYMNTEAFF

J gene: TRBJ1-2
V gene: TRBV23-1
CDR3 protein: CASSQAWTGVYGYTF

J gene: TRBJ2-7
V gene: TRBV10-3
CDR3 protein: CAISEGPRGEQYF